The rows below give T cell receptor beta chains drawn from one sample of a study of blood T cell repertoires in COVID-19. Sequenced by immunoSEQ multiplex PCR; TCRdb stores in-frame clones only, minus some. The sample shows more than 300,000 clones, 90% to 95% of them seen only once. The specimen was PBMCs or T cells enriched from blood (not recorded which). Receptors were obtained from a woman in her twenties or thirties who had been exposed to COVID-19. Both conserved end residues are part of each CDR3. D genes are given only for firm matches. Where a row states a size, it is once, few, many or the class of an expanded clone; other rows omit it.

j_gene,d_gene,v_gene,abundance,CDR3aa,CDR3nt
TRBJ2-3,TRBD1,TRBV7-9,NA,CASSQSTGVVDTQYF,TGTGCCAGCAGCCAAAGCACAGGGGTGGTGGATACGCAGTATTTT
TRBJ2-7,NA,TRBV10-3,NA,CAISEQTYEQYF,TGTGCCATCAGTGAGCAGACCTACGAGCAGTACTTC
TRBJ2-7,TRBD1,TRBV7-2,NA,CASSDPLVGTGWTYEQYF,TGTGCCAGCAGCGACCCTTTAGTCGGGACAGGCTGGACCTACGAGCAGTACTTC
TRBJ1-5,TRBD1,TRBV19,NA,CASRDRANQPQHF,TGTGCCAGTCGGGACAGAGCAAATCAGCCCCAGCATTTT
TRBJ1-5,TRBD1,TRBV9,NA,CASSAYRGNQPQHF,TGTGCCAGCAGCGCGTACAGGGGGAATCAGCCCCAGCATTTT
TRBJ1-4,NA,TRBV18,NA,CASSPGEKLFF,TGTGCCAGCTCCCCGGGGGAAAAACTGTTTTTT
TRBJ2-7,TRBD1,TRBV6-2/TRBV6-3,NA,CASSDRDRGLRYEQYF,TGTGCCAGCAGTGACCGGGACAGGGGTTTACGGTACGAGCAGTACTTC
TRBJ2-1,TRBD2,TRBV11-2,NA,CASSLAGGIGEQFF,TGTGCCAGCAGCTTAGCGGGGGGAATTGGTGAGCAGTTCTTC
TRBJ1-4,NA,TRBV5-5,NA,CASSPRPREEKLFF,TGTGCCAGTTCCCCCAGGCCCAGGGAAGAAAAACTGTTTTTT
TRBJ1-5,NA,TRBV27,NA,CASSLGKGGNQPQHF,TGTGCCAGCAGTTTAGGAAAAGGGGGCAATCAGCCCCAGCATTTT
TRBJ1-2,NA,TRBV28,NA,CASSKQGMGYTF,TGTGCCAGCAGTAAGCAGGGCATGGGCTACACCTTC
TRBJ1-6,NA,TRBV18,NA,CASSDTGSPLHF,TGTGCCAGCTCAGACACCGGTTCACCCCTCCACTTT
TRBJ1-2,TRBD1,TRBV4-2,NA,CASSQASGGFWNYGYTF,TGTGCCAGCAGCCAAGCTTCAGGGGGCTTCTGGAACTATGGCTACACCTTC
TRBJ1-3,TRBD1,TRBV7-9,NA,CASSSQGGAGDTIYF,TGTGCCAGCAGCTCACAGGGGGGGGCTGGAGACACCATATATTTT
TRBJ2-7,NA,TRBV9,NA,CASSVETASYEQYF,TGTGCCAGCAGCGTAGAAACAGCCTCCTACGAGCAGTACTTC
TRBJ2-1,TRBD1,TRBV10-3,NA,CAISVRQGDNEQFF,TGTGCCATCAGTGTCAGGCAGGGGGACAATGAGCAGTTCTTC
TRBJ2-7,NA,TRBV5-5,NA,CASSLASIYLSEEQYF,TGTGCCAGCAGCTTGGCTTCGATCTACCTATCGGAGGAGCAGTACTTC
TRBJ1-2,TRBD1,TRBV5-4,NA,CASSLGQERSYGYTF,TGTGCCAGCAGCTTAGGACAGGAAAGAAGCTATGGCTACACCTTC
TRBJ1-4,TRBD1,TRBV4-1,NA,CASSQTSWTGNEKLFF,TGCGCCAGCAGCCAAACGAGTTGGACAGGGAATGAAAAACTGTTTTTT
TRBJ1-4,NA,TRBV18,NA,CASPRWLEGEKLFF,TGTGCCAGCCCCCGGTGGTTAGAGGGTGAAAAACTGTTTTTT
TRBJ2-1,NA,TRBV6-1,NA,CASSEGTANEQFF,TGTGCCAGCAGTGAAGGTACAGCCAATGAGCAGTTCTTC
TRBJ2-7,TRBD1,TRBV2,NA,CASSAGQGGVEQYF,TGTGCCAGCAGTGCGGGACAGGGAGGGGTCGAGCAGTACTTC
TRBJ2-2,NA,TRBV18,NA,CASSPWDINTGELFF,TGTGCCAGCTCACCCTGGGACATCAACACCGGGGAGCTGTTTTTT
TRBJ2-5,NA,TRBV19,NA,CASSGYQETQYF,TGTGCCAGTAGCGGGTACCAAGAGACCCAGTACTTC
TRBJ2-5,NA,TRBV5-1,NA,CASSLRDFRETQYF,TGCGCCAGCAGCTTAAGGGACTTTAGGGAGACCCAGTACTTC
TRBJ2-7,NA,TRBV6-6,once,CASRDLTMGRAREQYF,TGTGCCAGCAGGGATTTGACCATGGGCAGGGCAAGGGAGCAGTACTTC
TRBJ2-7,TRBD2,TRBV12-5,NA,CASGFAGGREQYF,TGTGCTAGTGGTTTTGCGGGGGGGCGCGAGCAGTACTTC
TRBJ1-2,NA,TRBV12-3/TRBV12-4,NA,CAVRQGSYGYTF,TGTGCAGTGAGGCAGGGATCATATGGCTACACCTTC
TRBJ2-7,NA,TRBV7-6,NA,CASSLAPQYEQYF,TGTGCCAGCAGCTTAGCACCCCAGTACGAGCAGTACTTC
TRBJ1-1,TRBD1,TRBV2,NA,CASSPTGGTEAFF,TGTGCCAGCAGCCCGACAGGGGGCACTGAAGCTTTCTTT
TRBJ1-1,TRBD1,TRBV7-9,NA,CASSPPGQGELAFF,TGTGCCAGCAGCCCCCCCGGACAGGGAGAATTAGCTTTCTTT
TRBJ1-2,NA,TRBV27,NA,CASSLYPVTTNYGYTF,TGTGCCAGCAGTCTCTACCCCGTGACAACTAACTATGGCTACACCTTC
TRBJ2-3,TRBD1,TRBV5-8,NA,CASSQDGQATDTQYF,TGTGCCAGCAGCCAGGACGGACAGGCCACAGATACGCAGTATTTT
TRBJ1-3,TRBD1,TRBV3-1/TRBV3-2,NA,CASSPWSQGTGDAGNTIYF,TGTGCCAGCAGCCCCTGGTCCCAGGGGACAGGGGATGCTGGAAACACCATATATTTT
TRBJ1-2,TRBD1,TRBV6-5,NA,CASSYQGAGYGYTF,TGTGCCAGCAGTTATCAGGGGGCGGGCTATGGCTACACCTTC
TRBJ1-2,TRBD1,TRBV6-1,NA,CASSELLDRGDGYTF,TGTGCCAGCAGTGAACTCCTTGACAGGGGCGATGGCTACACCTTC
TRBJ2-3,NA,TRBV18,NA,CASSPLSVDTQYF,TGTGCCAGCTCACCACTTTCTGTAGATACGCAGTATTTT
TRBJ2-2,TRBD1,TRBV7-9,NA,CASSLRGQINTGELFF,TGTGCCAGCAGCTTAAGGGGACAGATTAACACCGGGGAGCTGTTTTTT
TRBJ1-5,NA,TRBV6-6,once,CASSRRISGRGQPQHF,TGTGCCAGCAGTCGACGAATCTCAGGGCGGGGGCAGCCCCAGCATTTT
TRBJ1-1,TRBD1,TRBV19,NA,CASSIEGQSNTEAFF,TGTGCCAGTAGTATTGAGGGACAGTCGAACACTGAAGCTTTCTTT
TRBJ2-1,TRBD1,TRBV7-9,NA,CASRLGTGTGVWEQFF,TGTGCCAGCCGCCTTGGAACCGGGACAGGGGTTTGGGAGCAGTTCTTC
TRBJ2-7,NA,TRBV6-5,NA,CASSSGSPGEQYF,TGTGCCAGCAGCTCGGGGAGCCCTGGGGAGCAGTACTTC
TRBJ2-3,TRBD1,TRBV5-1,NA,CASSLGGQGSTDTQYF,TGCGCCAGCAGCTTGGGGGGACAGGGGAGCACAGATACGCAGTATTTT
TRBJ2-1,NA,TRBV5-6,NA,CASSLRGYNEQFF,TGTGCCAGCAGCTTGAGAGGATACAATGAGCAGTTCTTC
TRBJ1-1,TRBD1,TRBV11-2,NA,CASSLGTGNTEAFF,TGTGCCAGCAGCTTAGGGACAGGGAACACTGAAGCTTTCTTT
TRBJ2-5,TRBD2,TRBV5-8,NA,CASSLVLAGVETQYF,TGTGCCAGCAGCTTGGTGCTAGCGGGGGTCGAGACCCAGTACTTC
TRBJ2-3,TRBD1,TRBV6-5,NA,CASSYSPGQGATQYF,TGTGCCAGCAGTTACTCGCCGGGACAGGGGGCTACGCAGTATTTT
TRBJ1-5,NA,TRBV7-8,NA,CASSSRGYSNQPQHF,TGTGCCAGCAGCTCCAGGGGTTATAGCAATCAGCCCCAGCATTTT
TRBJ1-5,NA,TRBV7-6,NA,CASSLALNQPQHF,TGTGCCAGCAGCTTAGCACTAAATCAGCCCCAGCATTTT
TRBJ1-5,TRBD1,TRBV19,NA,CASLGQGRQPQHF,TGTGCCAGCCTCGGACAGGGGCGGCAGCCCCAGCATTTT
TRBJ2-7,TRBD2,TRBV6-5,NA,CASSYAGDSYEQYF,TGTGCCAGCAGTTACGCGGGGGACTCCTACGAGCAGTACTTC
TRBJ1-2,NA,TRBV7-2,NA,CASSLRGDRLDGYTF,TGTGCCAGCAGCCTTAGAGGCGACAGGCTCGATGGCTACACCTTC
TRBJ2-7,NA,TRBV11-3,once,CASSLSAGTYEQYF,TGTGCCAGCAGCTTGAGCGCAGGGACCTACGAGCAGTACTTC
TRBJ1-5,NA,TRBV10-3,once,CAISEGGGSQPQHF,TGTGCCATCAGTGAGGGGGGGGGCTCTCAGCCCCAGCATTTT
TRBJ1-4,NA,TRBV5-6,NA,CASSLQGPTNEKLFF,TGTGCCAGCAGCTTACAGGGACCAACTAATGAAAAACTGTTTTTT
TRBJ2-2,TRBD2,TRBV27,NA,CASSFLRTSGGSGELFF,TGTGCCAGCAGTTTCCTTCGGACTAGCGGGGGATCCGGGGAGCTGTTTTTT
TRBJ1-1,NA,TRBV7-9,NA,CASSLQGGEAFF,TGTGCCAGCAGCTTGCAGGGTGGTGAAGCTTTCTTT
TRBJ1-6,NA,TRBV5-4,few,CASSGQGRRDSPLHF,TGTGCCAGCAGTGGGCAGGGTAGACGAGATTCACCCCTCCACTTT
TRBJ1-1,NA,TRBV6-5,NA,CASSYSPGQQAFF,TGTGCCAGCAGTTACTCACCCGGACAACAAGCTTTCTTT